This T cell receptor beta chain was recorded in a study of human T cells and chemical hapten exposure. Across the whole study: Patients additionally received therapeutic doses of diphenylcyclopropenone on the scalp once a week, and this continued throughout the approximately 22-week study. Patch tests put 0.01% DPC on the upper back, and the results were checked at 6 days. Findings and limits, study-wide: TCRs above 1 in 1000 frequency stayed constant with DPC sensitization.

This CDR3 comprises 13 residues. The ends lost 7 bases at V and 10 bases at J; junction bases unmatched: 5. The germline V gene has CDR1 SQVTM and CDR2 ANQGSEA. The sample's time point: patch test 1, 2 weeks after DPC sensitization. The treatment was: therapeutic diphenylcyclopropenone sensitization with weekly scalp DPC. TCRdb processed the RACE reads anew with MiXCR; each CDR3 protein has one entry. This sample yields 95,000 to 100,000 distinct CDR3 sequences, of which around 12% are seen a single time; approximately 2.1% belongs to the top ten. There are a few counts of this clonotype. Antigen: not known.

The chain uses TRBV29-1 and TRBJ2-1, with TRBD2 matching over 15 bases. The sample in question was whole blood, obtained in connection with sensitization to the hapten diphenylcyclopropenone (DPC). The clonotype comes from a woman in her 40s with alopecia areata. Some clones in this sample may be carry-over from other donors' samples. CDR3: CSGGLAGGFEQFF. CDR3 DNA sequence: TGCAGCGGCGGACTAGCGGGAGGGTTCGAGCAGTTCTTC.